These T cell receptor beta chains were read from a single sample in a study of cytomegalovirus exposure and HLA in healthy donors. Generated by immunoSEQ multiplex PCR, the TCRdb table keeps only in-frame clones and is missing some. The top ten clones hold around 1.2% of a sample with 150,000 to 200,000 clones, approximately 78% of them seen once. The sequenced material came from PBMCs. The receptors were sampled from a woman younger than 45 in good health and CMV-seronegative. Each CDR3 is given with its conserved first and last residue. The D gene is left open where the match is weak.

V gene	D gene	J gene	CDR3 protein
TRBV28	TRBD1	TRBJ2-3	CASSIPGQGGSDTQYF
TRBV27	.	TRBJ2-7	CASSSSYEQYF
TRBV9	.	TRBJ1-1	CASSVAIQNTEAFF
TRBV11-2	.	TRBJ2-3	CASSLEQVSTDTQYF
TRBV6-1	.	TRBJ2-7	CASSDVAGIIYEQYF
TRBV7-3	.	TRBJ1-1	CASSLSMNTEAFF
TRBV12-5	.	TRBJ2-1	CASGLDSIGAQSFF
TRBV18	.	TRBJ2-2	CASPRTSYTGSTGELFF
TRBV2	TRBD2	TRBJ2-1	CASSEQVLSSGTYNEQFF
TRBV6-6	.	TRBJ1-2	CASTYGGNYGYTF
TRBV4-1	.	TRBJ1-4	CASSQDRTNTNEKLFF
TRBV4-1	.	TRBJ2-7	CASSQGVLADYEQYF
TRBV6-5	.	TRBJ1-2	CASRQVPGDYGYTF
TRBV5-4	TRBD1	TRBJ2-2	CASSPRDRGPGELFF
TRBV30	.	TRBJ1-5	CAWSVDRNQPQHF
TRBV15	.	TRBJ2-3	CATSREGQNTDTQYF
TRBV7-9	TRBD1	TRBJ2-7	CATQDRDYEQYF
TRBV6-5	.	TRBJ1-2	CASSPSTVRIGYTF
TRBV4-1	.	TRBJ2-7	CASSQTLETEWNYEQYF
TRBV27	.	TRBJ2-1	CASSLYNEQFF
TRBV4-2	TRBD2	TRBJ2-1	CASSQDAAGGANEQFF
TRBV5-1	.	TRBJ1-5	CASSLEARKYFSNQPQHF
TRBV29-1	.	TRBJ1-1	CSAPGAYTEAFF
TRBV30	.	TRBJ1-1	CAWSVRHTMNTEAFF
TRBV14	TRBD1	TRBJ2-2	CASRPGQGSTGELFF
TRBV19	.	TRBJ2-7	CASTPTTGEQYF
TRBV12-5	TRBD1	TRBJ2-7	CASGSNRDRGPHEQYF
TRBV4-1	TRBD1	TRBJ2-1	CASSLTGTGIVGEQFF
TRBV2	.	TRBJ2-7	CASSPSSYEQYF
TRBV7-9	.	TRBJ2-7	CASSLGGRTYEQYF